A selection of T cell receptor beta chains follows, all from one sample in a study of T cells in Graves' hyperthyroidism and ophthalmopathy. TCRdb re-derived calls from the multiplex PCR reads in MiXCR, one entry per CDR3 protein. The sample has more than 250,000 distinct CDR3 sequences, roughly 15% seen once. Sequencing was performed on blood. All receptors derive from a woman between 50 and 59 years old with Graves' hyperthyroidism that later progressed to Graves' ophthalmopathy. The CDR3 runs from the conserved cysteine through the conserved F or W. A D gene is named only where the DNA matches it firmly. Not every row has a clone size; where given, it reads once, few, many or a size class.

abundance,j_gene,d_gene,v_gene,CDR3nt,CDR3aa
many,TRBJ2-1,TRBD1,TRBV5-1,TGCGCCAGCAGCTCCGTTGGGACAGGGGGCGGTGAGCAGTTCTTC,CASSSVGTGGGEQFF
many,TRBJ1-5,NA,TRBV28,TGTGCCAGCAGTTTTCCCCGGGATAGCAATCAGCCCCAGCATTTT,CASSFPRDSNQPQHF
many,TRBJ2-7,TRBD1,TRBV9,TGTGCCAGCAGCGGGACAGGGTTGAGGGAGCAGTACTTC,CASSGTGLREQYF
NA,TRBJ1-4,NA,TRBV19,TGTGCCTCAAAGCCCGGGGGGGCTAATGAAAAACTGTTTTTT,CASKPGGANEKLFF
many,TRBJ2-7,NA,TRBV10-3,TGTGCCATCAGGCAGGTGCTAGTGGGTTCCTACGAGCAGTACTTC,CAIRQVLVGSYEQYF
NA,TRBJ1-4,NA,TRBV7-9,TGTGCCAGCAGCCGACAGGTCACTAATGAAAAACTGTTTTTT,CASSRQVTNEKLFF
NA,TRBJ2-5,NA,TRBV15,TGTGCCACCAGCTATAGGGGGGGTGAGACCCAGTACTTC,CATSYRGGETQYF
many,TRBJ2-1,TRBD2,TRBV20-1,TGCAGTGCTAGTATGCTAGCGGTCTACAATGAGCAGTTCTTC,CSASMLAVYNEQFF
few,TRBJ1-4,NA,TRBV25-1,TGTGCCAGCAAAGGTTTAGATGAAAAACTGTTTTTT,CASKGLDEKLFF
NA,TRBJ2-7,TRBD1,TRBV28,TGTGCCAGCAGGCCCGGGACAGGGTTCACCGAGCAGTACTTC,CASRPGTGFTEQYF
few,TRBJ2-3,TRBD2,TRBV7-8,TGTGCCGGGGGGGACTCTGGCACAGATACGCAGTATTTT,CAGGDSGTDTQYF
NA,TRBJ2-5,NA,TRBV11-2,TGTGCCAGCACCCTATCTAGGCTGGGGGAGACCCAGTACTTC,CASTLSRLGETQYF
NA,TRBJ1-4,NA,TRBV7-2,TGTGCCAGCAGCTACAGGGAGGGTGAAAAACTGTTTTTT,CASSYREGEKLFF
few,TRBJ2-1,TRBD1,TRBV27,TGTGCCAGCAGACGGACAGGGAGTTACAATGAGCAGTTCTTC,CASRRTGSYNEQFF
NA,TRBJ2-1,NA,TRBV6-4,TGTGCCAGCAGTGACGATTATACGATGGATTACAATGAGCAGTTCTTC,CASSDDYTMDYNEQFF
many,TRBJ2-1,NA,TRBV5-1,TGCGCCAGCAGCTTGGCCGAGACACTGAGCAATGAGCAGTTCTTC,CASSLAETLSNEQFF
NA,TRBJ2-1,TRBD2,TRBV7-6,TGTGCCAGCAGCCCGACTAGCGTTAACAATGAGCAGTTCTTC,CASSPTSVNNEQFF
NA,TRBJ2-5,NA,TRBV15,TGTGCCACCAGCAGAGATTTAGGGACCCAGTACTTC,CATSRDLGTQYF
many,TRBJ2-1,TRBD2,TRBV3-1,TGTGCCAGCAGCCCAACCTTAGCGGGAGGTACCCCCTACAATGAGCAGTTCTTC,CASSPTLAGGTPYNEQFF
NA,TRBJ2-1,TRBD2,TRBV27,TGTGCCAGCAGCCCCGTGGCGGGAGAGGAAAATGAGCAGTTCTTC,CASSPVAGEENEQFF
many,TRBJ2-7,TRBD2,TRBV7-3,TGTGCCAGCAGCCCATCTAGCGGGAGTGGTTACGAGCAGTACTTC,CASSPSSGSGYEQYF
many,TRBJ2-3,NA,TRBV27,TGTGCCAGCAGTATTAGTACACAGGCAGATACGCAGTATTTT,CASSISTQADTQYF
many,TRBJ2-7,NA,TRBV28,TGTGCCAGCAGTTCCACCCCTTACTACGAGCAGTACTTC,CASSSTPYYEQYF
few,TRBJ2-4,TRBD1,TRBV20-1,TGCAGTGCTAGACGACAGGGGCTAGCCAAAAACATTCAGTACTTC,CSARRQGLAKNIQYF
many,TRBJ1-2,TRBD1,TRBV6-1,TGTGCCAGCAGTTGGGACAGGAGCTATGGCTACACCTTC,CASSWDRSYGYTF
many,TRBJ2-1,TRBD1,TRBV19,TGTGCCAGTAGTATTTTAGGGGGCGTTGGTGATGAGCAGTTCTTC,CASSILGGVGDEQFF
few,TRBJ1-1,NA,TRBV9,TGTGCCAGCAGCGTACTCAGGGTTAGGGCTGAAGCTTTCTTT,CASSVLRVRAEAFF
many,TRBJ2-1,TRBD2,TRBV5-1,TGCGCCAGCTCCCTGGGACTACTCGATGAGCAGTTCTTC,CASSLGLLDEQFF
NA,TRBJ1-3,NA,TRBV15,TGTGCCACCAGCAGAACCGCGCTGAGCTCTGGAAACACCATATATTTT,CATSRTALSSGNTIYF
many,TRBJ1-1,TRBD1,TRBV30,TGTGCCTGGAGGACAGGGGGCACTGAAGCTTTCTTT,CAWRTGGTEAFF
NA,TRBJ2-3,NA,TRBV2,TGTGCCAGCAGTGGACTAACCACCGCAGGCGATACGCAGTATTTT,CASSGLTTAGDTQYF
many,TRBJ2-1,TRBD2,TRBV6-1,TGTGCCAGCACAACGGGACTAGCGGGAGGGTACAATGAGCAGTTCTTC,CASTTGLAGGYNEQFF
many,TRBJ1-1,TRBD1,TRBV9,TGTGCCAGCAGCAATGAGGGGGCATTCACTGAAGCTTTCTTT,CASSNEGAFTEAFF